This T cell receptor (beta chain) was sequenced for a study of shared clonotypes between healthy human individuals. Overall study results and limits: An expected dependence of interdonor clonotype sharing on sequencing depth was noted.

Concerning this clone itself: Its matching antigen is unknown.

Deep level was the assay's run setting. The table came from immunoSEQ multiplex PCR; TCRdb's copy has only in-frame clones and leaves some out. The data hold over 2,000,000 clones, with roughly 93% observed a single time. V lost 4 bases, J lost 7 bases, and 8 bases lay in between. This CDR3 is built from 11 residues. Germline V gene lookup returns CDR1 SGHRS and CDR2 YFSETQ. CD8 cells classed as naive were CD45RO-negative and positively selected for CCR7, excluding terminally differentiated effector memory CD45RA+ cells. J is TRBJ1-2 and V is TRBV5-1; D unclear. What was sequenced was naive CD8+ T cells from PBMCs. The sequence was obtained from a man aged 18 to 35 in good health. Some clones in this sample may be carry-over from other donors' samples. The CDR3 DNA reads TGCGCCAGCAGCCTTGGGATTGGCTACACCTTC. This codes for CASSLGIGYTF.